The 28 T cell receptor beta chains in this list originate from one sample, sequenced in a study of cytomegalovirus exposure and HLA in healthy donors. With 60 Vbeta and 13 Jbeta primers, the PCR was carried out. This table comes from immunoSEQ multiplex PCR, and its TCRdb copy is limited to in-frame clones, with some not included. This sample has roughly 180,000 clones; 75% to 90% occur once, and the top ten carry 1%. The specimen was PBMCs. All receptors come from a boy younger than 10 in good health and CMV-seronegative.

This clone was seen a few times. The chain is built from TRBV5-1 and TRBJ2-1; the match to TRBD2 covers 11 bases. CDR1 is SGHRS and CDR2 is YFSETQ in the germline V gene. Trimming took 4 bases from V and 5 from J; bases not matched to a gene: 8. The CDR3 length is 16 residues. The CDR3 region has the DNA TGCGCCAGCAGCCCCCCCCTAGCGGGAGGTCACAATGAGCAGTTCTTC. Translating it yields CASSPPLAGGHNEQFF.

The rearrangement links TRBV19 to TRBJ1-2, with 10 nucleotides matching TRBD1. This CDR3 comprises 15 residues. From germline, CDR1 is LNHDA and CDR2 SQIVND (reference sequence). V lost 7 bases to trimming and J lost 6 bases; unmatched junction nucleotides: 11. The CDR3: CASTSRDRGNDGYTF. CDR3 bases: TGTGCCAGTACCTCTCGGGACAGGGGAAATGATGGCTACACCTTC.

In regard to this clone: The junction shows a germline mismatch at one end, possibly a read error. This chain joins TRBV30 and TRBJ1-4, with 10 nucleotides matching TRBD1. Germline V CDR1 and CDR2: GTSNPN, SVGIG (reference sequence). CDR3 size: 12 residues. The CDR3 protein is CAVDRGDEKLLF. The DNA for the CDR3 is TGTGCCGTGGACAGGGGGGATGAAAAACTGCTTTTT.

The DNA for the CDR3 is TGCAGCGTTGAAGTGTGGACAGGGGTTGACTATGGCTACACCTTC. Residues: CSVEVWTGVDYGYTF. The V gene is TRBV29-1, the J gene TRBJ1-2; 9 nucleotides align to TRBD1. The V segment lost 1 base and the J segment 3 bases; nucleotides outside the gene matches: 6. The length of the CDR3 is 15 residues. Germline CDR1 reads SQVTM; CDR2 reads ANQGSEA.

The chain is built from TRBV2 and TRBJ2-7; no reliable D call. V dropped 5 bases and J dropped 3 bases, with 11 bases sitting between them. Per germline, CDR1 SNHLY and CDR2 FYNNEI. This CDR3 spans 13 amino acids. CDR3 in DNA: TGTGCCAGCAGTCTCCGAAGCCACTACGAGCAGTACTTC. Translated: CASSLRSHYEQYF.

The J gene is TRBJ1-4, the V gene TRBV6-1; D is ambiguous. CDR1 MNHNS and CDR2 SASEGT come from the germline V gene. The CDR3 is 14 residues long. Trimming removed 9 bases from V and 8 bases from J, with 19 bases in between. CDR3 region: CASSFKKAGEKLFF. In DNA, the CDR3 is TGTGCCAGTAGCTTCAAAAAAGCGGGGGAAAAACTGTTTTTT.

The rearrangement uses TRBV28 and TRBJ2-1; 11 positions match TRBD2. V shed 6 bases and J 12 bases; nucleotides not matched to a gene: 10. Per germline, CDR1 MDHEN and CDR2 SYDVKM. The CDR3 is made up of 14 amino acids. The CDR3 coding sequence is TGTGCCAGCAGCTTAAAGCGACTAGCGGGACCGCAGTTCTTC. It encodes CASSLKRLAGPQFF.

The V and J genes are TRBV6-1 and TRBJ1-2; the D gene is possibly TRBD1 (5 bases). The CDR3 is made up of 14 amino acids. Trimming shortened V by 6 bases and J by 4 bases, and 15 bases separated the two germline ends. Germline lookup yields CDR1 MNHNS and CDR2 SASEGT. CDR3 nucleotide sequence: TGTGCCAGCAGCCCGGGGGGGGACCTCTATGGCTACACCTTC. It yields the protein CASSPGGDLYGYTF.

The J gene is TRBJ2-7, the V gene TRBV5-6, with 7 bases lining up with TRBD1. J gave up 2 bases and V 0 bases, and 11 bases lay outside the gene matches. The CDR3 runs 17 residues. Looked up from germline, CDR1 is SGHDT and CDR2 is YYEEEE. The CDR3 DNA sequence: TGTGCCAGCAGCTTGGCCGGGTGGTGGGACAGTACCTACGAGCAGTACTTC. Amino acid sequence: CASSLAGWWDSTYEQYF.

This clone appeared a single time. The V gene is TRBV29-1, the J gene TRBJ1-6; D call uncertain. This CDR3 spans 15 amino acids. The V end lost 3 bases, the J end lost 3 bases, and 12 bases lay between the germline ends. CDR1 is SQVTM, CDR2 ANQGSEA, per germline. CDR3 region: CSVEGPSDYNSPLHF. CDR3 DNA sequence: TGCAGCGTTGAGGGCCCCTCGGACTATAATTCACCCCTCCACTTT. Combining the CDR3 with reference TRBV29-1 and TRBJ1-6 gives the whole variable domain SAVISQKPSRDICQRGTSLTIQCQVDSQVTMMFWYRQQPGQSLTLIATANQGSEATYESGFVIDKFPISRPNLTFSTLTVSNMSPEDSSIYLCSVEGPSDYNSPLHFGNGTRLTVT.

The J gene is TRBJ2-5, the V gene TRBV5-1, with a tentative D call TRBD2 (6 bases). CDR1 is SGHRS and CDR2 is YFSETQ in the germline V gene. This CDR3 region has 14 residues. V lost 2 bases and J lost 4, with 12 bases in between. The CDR3 nucleotides are TGCGCCAGCAGCTTTGGAGGGCCCTCAGAGACCCAGTACTTC. Translation: CASSFGGPSETQYF.

The V and J genes are TRBV13 and TRBJ2-7; tentatively, D is TRBD1 (6 bases). The CDR3 has 11 amino acids. Trimming took 8 bases from V and 5 from J, leaving 10 bases between them. Germline CDR1 reads PRHDT; CDR2 reads FYEKMQ (reference sequence). The CDR3 is CASGAGDEQYF. In DNA form, the CDR3 reads TGTGCCAGCGGGGCAGGGGACGAGCAGTACTTC.

The chain has TRBV19 and TRBJ1-5, with a possible D match to TRBD1 (6 bases). V lost 3 bases and J lost 2, with 8 bases in between. The CDR3 covers 14 residues. Germline lookup yields CDR1 LNHDA and CDR2 SQIVND (reference sequence). The CDR3 DNA follows: TGTGCCAGTAGTATCGGGGGGCGCAATCAGCCCCAGCATTTT. It translates to CASSIGGRNQPQHF.

J is TRBJ2-1 and V is TRBV9; 7 nucleotides agree with TRBD2. Unmatched junction bases numbered 8, after V lost 7 bases and J lost 4 bases. CDR1 and CDR2 from the germline V gene are SGDLS and YYNGEE. The CDR3 runs to 14 residues. CDR3 residues: CASVPSGNYNEQFF. In DNA form, the CDR3 reads TGTGCCAGCGTGCCTAGCGGTAATTACAATGAGCAGTTCTTC.

V gene TRBV6-1 combines with J gene TRBJ2-1; 7 positions agree with TRBD1. This CDR3 is built from 14 residues. V shed 5 bases and J 2 bases; nucleotides not matched to a gene: 3. CDR1 is MNHNS, CDR2 SASEGT, per germline. CDR3 coding DNA: TGTGCCAGCAGTCAGGGGGTCACCTACAATGAGCAGTTCTTC. Its protein is CASSQGVTYNEQFF.

This chain joins TRBV5-1 and TRBJ2-1; D might be TRBD2 (5 bases). Germline V CDR1 and CDR2: SGHRS, YFSETQ. V shed 4 bases and J shed 1 base, with 15 bases lying between them. The CDR3 sequence is 16 residues long. CDR3 bases: TGCGCCAGCAGCCCGGCTATGAGGGAATCCTACAATGAGCAGTTCTTC. Its protein product is CASSPAMRESYNEQFF.

The CDR3 DNA is TGTGCCACCACGAGGGGGGGCTTTGATTCACCCCTCCACTTT. Its protein product is CATTRGGFDSPLHF. The V call is TRBV27, the J call TRBJ1-6; D perhaps matches TRBD1 (6 bases). The CDR3 has 14 amino acids. Per germline, CDR1 MNHEY and CDR2 SMNVEV (reference sequence). Trimming pared 10 bases from V and 8 bases from J, leaving 18 bases between.

The CDR3 DNA sequence: TGCAGCGTCGCCAGGGTACCTAATGAAAAACTGTTTTTT. This gives the protein CSVARVPNEKLFF. The rearrangement joins TRBV29-1 to TRBJ1-4; a possible D gene is TRBD1 (5 bases). The CDR3 length is 13 residues. V was trimmed by 6 bases and J by 3 bases, leaving 11 bases between them. The germline gives CDR1 SQVTM, CDR2 ANQGSEA.

The chain uses TRBV7-8 and TRBJ2-7; 9 positions agree with TRBD1. V shed 6 bases, J shed 1 base, and the junction held 7 bases outside the gene matches. CDR3 size: 15 residues. The germline gives CDR1 SGHVS, CDR2 FQNEAQ. As DNA, the CDR3 is TGTGCCAGCAGGCCCTCCGGGACAGGGTCCTACGAGCAGTACTTC. Its translation is CASRPSGTGSYEQYF.

V is TRBV4-2 and J is TRBJ2-1; 12 positions agree with TRBD1. Trimming removed 0 bases from V and 8 bases from J; junction bases left unmatched: 5. Germline lookup yields CDR1 LGHNA and CDR2 YNFKEQ. The CDR3 contains 16 residues. CDR3 amino acids: CASSQDPGTGGYEQFF. The CDR3 region has the DNA TGTGCCAGCAGCCAAGATCCTGGGACAGGGGGCTATGAGCAGTTCTTC.

The chain links TRBV27 to TRBJ2-4, with TRBD1 matching over 7 bases. Germline CDR1 and CDR2: MNHEY and SMNVEV (reference sequence). This CDR3 is built from 14 residues. J gave up 13 bases and V 5 bases, and 14 bases lay outside the gene matches. The CDR3 DNA is TGTGCCAGCAGTCTCTACTCGACAGGGACAAGGCAGTACTTC. Translated: CASSLYSTGTRQYF.

In regard to this clone: The junction differs from germline at one of its ends, possibly a read error. The chain has TRBV2 and TRBJ2-1; TRBD2 matches at 13 bases. Per the germline V gene, CDR1 is SNHLY and CDR2 is FYNNEI. The CDR3 is 14 amino acids. CDR3 DNA sequence: TGTGCCAGGGACCCGACTAGCGGGGGGCGTCGCTTGGTCTTC. It encodes CARDPTSGGRRLVF.

V gene TRBV14 combines with J gene TRBJ2-3; 12 nucleotides align to TRBD2. The J segment lost 0 bases and the V segment lost 0 bases, leaving 10 bases of the junction unmatched. CDR1 SGHDN and CDR2 FVKESK come from the germline V gene. The CDR3 spans 20 residues. CDR3 sequence: CASSQDWTSGIKTSTDTQYF. CDR3 DNA sequence: TGTGCCAGCAGCCAAGATTGGACTAGCGGGATTAAAACTAGCACAGATACGCAGTATTTT.

J is TRBJ2-7 and V is TRBV11-2; possibly TRBD2 for D (5 bases). CDR1 SGHAT and CDR2 FQNNGV come from the germline V gene. V dropped 3 bases and J dropped 2 bases, with 8 bases sitting between them. The CDR3 has 13 residues. The CDR3 protein is CASSFQRTYEQYF. CDR3 DNA: TGTGCCAGCAGCTTCCAGCGGACCTACGAGCAGTACTTC.

The chain is built from TRBV6-5 and TRBJ2-3; 8 nucleotides agree with TRBD2. Germline V gene data show CDR1 as MNHEY and CDR2 as SVGAGI. With 6 bases clipped from V and 6 bases from J, the junction kept 11 bases outside the gene matches. The CDR3 runs to 15 residues. Written as DNA, the CDR3 is TGTGCCAGCAGGCCCCACGGGGGGGCCCCCGATACGCAGTATTTT. It translates to CASRPHGGAPDTQYF.

The chain has TRBV5-6 and TRBJ1-6, with D perhaps matching TRBD1 (6 bases). Germline CDR1 is SGHDT and CDR2 is YYEEEE. The V gene lost 4 bases and the J gene lost 12 bases, with 8 bases spanning the gap. The CDR3 is 11 residues long. CDR3 sequence reads: CASSLGGPLHF. CDR3 DNA sequence: TGTGCCAGCAGCCTAGGGGGACCCCTCCACTTT.

The chain links TRBV2 to TRBJ2-1; 7 positions match TRBD2. Germline V gives CDR1 SNHLY, CDR2 FYNNEI. V gave up 2 bases and J gave up 10 bases; unmatched junction bases: 5. The CDR3 sequence is 13 residues long. CDR3 sequence reads: CASSESSGGEQFF. Here the CDR3 DNA reads TGTGCCAGCAGTGAAAGTTCGGGGGGAGAGCAGTTCTTC. The variable domain in full, completed from reference TRBV2 and TRBJ2-1, reads EPEVTQTPSHQVTQMGQEVILRCVPISNHLYFYWYRQILGQKVEFLVSFYNNEISEKSEIFDDQFSVERPDGSNFTLKIRSTKLEDSAMYFCASSESSGGEQFFGPGTRLTVL.

This rearrangement joins TRBV23-1 to TRBJ2-1; 8 bases align to TRBD1. TRBV23-1 is known as an ORF, though its function is uncertain. This CDR3 is 15 amino acids long. The J segment lost 9 bases and the V segment lost 5 bases, leaving 12 bases of the junction unmatched. The CDR3 DNA sequence: TGCGCCAGCAGTAGCAGATCGAGGGGGACAGGTGAGCAGTTCTTC. Translating it yields CASSSRSRGTGEQFF.